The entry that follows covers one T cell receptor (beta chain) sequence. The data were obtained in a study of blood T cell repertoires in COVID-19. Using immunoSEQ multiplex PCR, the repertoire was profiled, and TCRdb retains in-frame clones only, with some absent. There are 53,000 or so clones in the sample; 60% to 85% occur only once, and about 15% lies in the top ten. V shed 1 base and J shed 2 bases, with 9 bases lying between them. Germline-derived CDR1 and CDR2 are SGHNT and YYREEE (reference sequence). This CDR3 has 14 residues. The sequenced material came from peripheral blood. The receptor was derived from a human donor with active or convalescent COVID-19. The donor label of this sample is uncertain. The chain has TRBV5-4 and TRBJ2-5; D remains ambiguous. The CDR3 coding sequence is TGTGCCAGCAGCTTGTATAACGGTCAAGAGACCCAGTACTTC. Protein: CASSLYNGQETQYF. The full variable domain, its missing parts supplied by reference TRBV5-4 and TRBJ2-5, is ETGVTQSPTHLIKTRGQQVTLRCSSQSGHNTVSWYQQALGQGPQFIFQYYREEENGRGNFPPRFSGLQFPNYSSELNVNALELDDSALYLCASSLYNGQETQYFGPGTRLLVL.